Below, one TCR beta chain is given with its context. This could be a read error, since a much larger clone is one nucleotide away. This sample is drawn from a study of Graves' ophthalmopathy and Graves' hyperthyroidism. V lost 11 bases and J lost 3, with 22 bases in between. The length of the CDR3 is 15 residues. Germline V gives CDR1 ENHRY, CDR2 SYGVKD. Transcripts of RNA were the source for amplifying TCR beta CDR3 regions. The authors performed first-round RT-PCR with HTBI primers and then a second-round multiplex PCR. TCRdb processed the multiplex PCR reads anew with MiXCR; each CDR3 protein has one entry. This sample has hundreds of thousands of distinct CDR3 sequences, with about 24% found just once.

The gene calls are TRBV10-3 and TRBJ1-1; weak D call: TRBD1 (5 bases). The sample consisted of peripheral blood. This TCR was sampled from a young woman with stable Graves' hyperthyroidism. Some clones in this sample may be carry-over from other donors' samples. CDR3 nucleotide sequence: TGTGCCGCGGGGGGAGGGGCTCAGGTGGACACTGAAGCTTTCTTT. Residues: CAAGGGAQVDTEAFF.